This T cell receptor (beta chain) was obtained from a study of blood T cell repertoires in COVID-19. For the study at large: Both acute and convalescent COVID-19 samples were obtained from the United States, Italy and Spain. T cells, B-cell-depleted T cells, or PBMCs provided the cDNA or gDNA that served as material.

Original data processing: Estimation of nucleated cell counts relied on the amplification of reference gene primers. Sequencing used immunoSEQ multiplex PCR; TCRdb keeps in-frame clones, though not all of them. The V and J calls and the clone size are those of that table, but D and trimming were determined from the DNA. The sample shows hundreds of thousands of clones, roughly 85% of them seen only once. The CDR3 runs 17 residues. Trimming cost V 7 bases and J 3 bases; bases outside gene matches: 15. The germline CDR1 and CDR2 sequences are SGHAT and FQNNGV. The V gene is TRBV11-2, the J gene TRBJ1-1, with 9 bases fitting TRBD1. The origin of this receptor is a young woman with acute or convalescent COVID-19. The source material was peripheral blood. CDR3 sequence: CASKHTGTGSSDTEAFF. CDR3 nucleotide sequence: TGTGCCAGCAAACACACCGGGACAGGGAGTAGTGACACTGAAGCTTTCTTT.